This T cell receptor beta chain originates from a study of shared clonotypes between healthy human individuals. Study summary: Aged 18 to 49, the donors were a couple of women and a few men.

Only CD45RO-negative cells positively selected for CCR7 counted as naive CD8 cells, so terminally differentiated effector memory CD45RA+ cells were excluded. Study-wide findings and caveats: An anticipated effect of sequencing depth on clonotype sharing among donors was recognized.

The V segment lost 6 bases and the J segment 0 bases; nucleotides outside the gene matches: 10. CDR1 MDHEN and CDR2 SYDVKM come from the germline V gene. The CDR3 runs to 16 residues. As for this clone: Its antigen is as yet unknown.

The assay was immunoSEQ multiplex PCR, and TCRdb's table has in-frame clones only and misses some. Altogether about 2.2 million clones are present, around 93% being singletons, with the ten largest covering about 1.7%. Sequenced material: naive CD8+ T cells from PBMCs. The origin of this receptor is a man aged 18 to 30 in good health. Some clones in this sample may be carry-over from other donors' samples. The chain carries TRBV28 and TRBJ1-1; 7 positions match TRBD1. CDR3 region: CASRPYRGGMNTEAFF. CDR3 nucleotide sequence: TGTGCCAGCAGACCATACAGGGGCGGAATGAACACTGAAGCTTTCTTT. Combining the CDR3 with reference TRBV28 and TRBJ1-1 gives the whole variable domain DVKVTQSSRYLVKRTGEKVFLECVQDMDHENMFWYRQDPGLGLRLIYFSYDVKMKEKGDIPEGYSVSREKKERFSLILESASTNQTSMYLCASRPYRGGMNTEAFFGQGTRLTVV.